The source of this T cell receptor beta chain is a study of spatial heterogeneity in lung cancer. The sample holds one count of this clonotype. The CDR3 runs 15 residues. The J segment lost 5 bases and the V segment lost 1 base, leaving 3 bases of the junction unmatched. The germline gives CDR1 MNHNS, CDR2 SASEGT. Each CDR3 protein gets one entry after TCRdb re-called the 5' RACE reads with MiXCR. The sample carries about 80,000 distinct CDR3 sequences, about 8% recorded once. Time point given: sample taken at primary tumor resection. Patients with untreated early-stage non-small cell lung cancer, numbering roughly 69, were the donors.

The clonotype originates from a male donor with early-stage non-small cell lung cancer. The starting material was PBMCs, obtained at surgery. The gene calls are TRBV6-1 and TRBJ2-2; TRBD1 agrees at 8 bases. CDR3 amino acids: CASSEVTGGTGELFF. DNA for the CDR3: TGTGCCAGCAGTGAAGTTACAGGGGGGACCGGGGAGCTGTTTTTT.